This T cell receptor (beta chain) is drawn from a study of T cell responses to AZD1222 COVID-19 vaccine. The study's findings and limits: Baseline testing showed seropositivity in only six or seven AZD1222 recipients.

Here immunoSEQ multiplex PCR was the method, and the copy in TCRdb shows in-frame clones only, minus some. The table lists some 130,000 clones, about 82% of them singletons, with approximately 8% in the top ten. CDR3 length equals 13 residues. With 5 bases removed from V and 0 bases from J, the gap between germline ends came to 5 bases. This clone has just one count. Its antigen is currently unknown. This TCR derives from an adult who received the MenACWY meningococcal vaccine as a control. The sample was peripheral blood, taken 28 days after the second dose of the MenACWY control vaccine. The chain has TRBV12-3 or TRBV12-4 and TRBJ1-3; D unresolved. CDR3 in amino acids: CASSLSSGNTIYF. CDR3 nucleotide sequence: TGTGCCAGCAGTCTTTCCTCTGGAAACACCATATATTTT.